The clone carrying this T cell receptor beta chain was counted ten times or more. Its specificity is unknown. The germline gives CDR1 MGHRA, CDR2 YSYEKL. The CDR3 spans 16 residues. The V and J ends lost 4 bases and 1 base, in that order; junction bases with no gene match: 8. This entry belongs to a study of CD8 T cells in ankylosing spondylitis. Overall study findings and caveats: As reported, disease-linked clones showed significant enrichment in matched ankylosing spondylitis synovial fluid. Characteristic of ankylosing spondylitis blood, it appeared, was a TCR beta motif comprising fewer than 10 highly homologous variants. CD8+ disease-linked clones were present at relatively low frequencies in blood.

Each CDR3 protein is one row after TCRdb ran MiXCR on the 5' RACE reads. The table shows about 69,000 distinct CDR3 sequences, with approximately 5.3% occurring only once. Sequencing was done on a sample of blood, either unsorted or a sorted T cell fraction (not recorded which). The clonotype comes from a male donor with ankylosing spondylitis or in good health (not recorded which). V and J are TRBV4-1 and TRBJ2-7; 9 nucleotides match TRBD2. CDR3 bases: TGCGCCAGCAGCCCCGCGGCTAGCGGGGCGTCCTACGAGCAGTACTTC. This gives the protein CASSPAASGASYEQYF.